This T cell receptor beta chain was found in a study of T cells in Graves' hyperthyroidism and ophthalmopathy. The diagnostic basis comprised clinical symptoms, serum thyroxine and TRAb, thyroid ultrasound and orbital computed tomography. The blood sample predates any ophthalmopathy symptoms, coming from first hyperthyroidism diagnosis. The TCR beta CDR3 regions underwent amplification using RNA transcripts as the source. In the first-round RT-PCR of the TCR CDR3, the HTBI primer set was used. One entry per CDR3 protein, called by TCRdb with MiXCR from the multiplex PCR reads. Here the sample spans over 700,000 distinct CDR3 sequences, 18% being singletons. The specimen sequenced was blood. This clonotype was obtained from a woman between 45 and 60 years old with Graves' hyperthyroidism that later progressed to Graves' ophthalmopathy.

The CDR3 spells CASSEPGQGARDGYTF. In nucleotides, the CDR3 is TGTGCCAGCAGTGAACCCGGGCAGGGGGCAAGGGATGGCTACACCTTC. V gene TRBV6-1 combines with J gene TRBJ1-2; TRBD1 agrees at 8 bases. J lost 6 bases, V lost 2 bases, and 11 bases had no gene match. The germline V gene has CDR1 MNHNS and CDR2 SASEGT. The CDR3 runs 16 residues.